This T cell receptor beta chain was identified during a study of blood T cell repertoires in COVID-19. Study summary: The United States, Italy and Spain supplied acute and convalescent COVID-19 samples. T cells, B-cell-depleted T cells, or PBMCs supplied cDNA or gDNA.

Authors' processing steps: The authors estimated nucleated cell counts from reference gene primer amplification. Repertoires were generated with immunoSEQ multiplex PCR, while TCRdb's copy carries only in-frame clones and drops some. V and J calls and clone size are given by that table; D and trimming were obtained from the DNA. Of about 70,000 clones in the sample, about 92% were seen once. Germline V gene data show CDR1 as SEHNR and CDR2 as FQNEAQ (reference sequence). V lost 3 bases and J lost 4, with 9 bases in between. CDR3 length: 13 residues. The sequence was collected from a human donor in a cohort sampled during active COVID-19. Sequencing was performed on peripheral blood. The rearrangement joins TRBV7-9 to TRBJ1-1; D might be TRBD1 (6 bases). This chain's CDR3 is CASSFEGVTEAFF. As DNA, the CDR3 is TGTGCCAGCAGCTTCGAGGGGGTCACTGAAGCTTTCTTT.